These T cell receptor beta chains were read from a single sample in a study of a mutant IDH1 vaccine in newly diagnosed glioma. These TCRs are of unknown antigen specificity. This table comes from immunoSEQ multiplex PCR, and its TCRdb copy is limited to in-frame clones, with some not included. Altogether more than 25,000 clones are present, 85% to 90% being singletons, with the ten largest covering approximately 2.3%. Source: PBMCs, taken from a glioma patient whose treatment included an IDH1 peptide vaccine. The receptors derive from a man aged 40-50 years with glioma. Both conserved end residues are part of each CDR3. Fields, in order: V gene, clone size, D gene, J gene, CDR3 DNA, CDR3 protein. The D gene is left open where the match is weak. Not all rows give a size; the values are once, few, many and, for expanded clones, a class.

>TRBV6-1|.|.|TRBJ1-1
TGTGCCAGCAGTGAAGGGGATCAGGACACTGAAGCTTTCTTT
CASSEGDQDTEAFF
>TRBV5-4|.|TRBD2|TRBJ2-3
TGTGCCAGCAGCTTAGAACTAGCGGGAGGCACAGATACGCAGTATTTT
CASSLELAGGTDTQYF
>TRBV15|.|.|TRBJ1-5
TGTGCCACCAGCATTAACAGGGGCAATCAGCCCCAGCATTTT
CATSINRGNQPQHF
>TRBV28|.|TRBD1|TRBJ1-2
TGTGCCAGCAGTCCCTCCACAGGGGGCGGCTACACCTTC
CASSPSTGGGYTF
>TRBV18|.|.|TRBJ2-5
TGTGCCAGCTCACCAAGCCAAGAGACCCAGTACTTC
CASSPSQETQYF
>TRBV27|.|.|TRBJ1-4
TGTGCCAGCAGTAGGAGGCCAACTAATGAAAAACTGTTTTTT
CASSRRPTNEKLFF
>TRBV10-3|.|TRBD2|TRBJ2-3
TGTGCCACCTCTAGCGGGAGTGCAGATACGCAGTATTTT
CATSSGSADTQYF
>TRBV19|once|TRBD1|TRBJ2-1
TGTGCCACTGGGACAGACCTTGGCAATGAGCAGTTCTTC
CATGTDLGNEQFF
>TRBV19|.|.|TRBJ2-2
TGTGCCAGTAGTATCCTTACCGGTCAGTTCAACACCGGGGAGCTGTTTTTT
CASSILTGQFNTGELFF
>TRBV14|.|.|TRBJ1-1
TGTGCCAGCAGCCAAGGGGGGCGGACTGAAGCTTTCTTT
CASSQGGRTEAFF
>TRBV2|.|.|TRBJ2-3
TGTGCCAGCAGTATGCGGGGTTATACAGATACGCAGTATTTT
CASSMRGYTDTQYF
>TRBV30|.|TRBD1|TRBJ1-2
TGTGCCTGGAGTCCCCTAGGGGGCGAAAACTATGGCTACACCTTC
CAWSPLGGENYGYTF
>TRBV5-4|.|.|TRBJ1-3
TGTGCCAGCAGCTTTGGTTTGCCGGGACAAGGAAACACCATATATTTT
CASSFGLPGQGNTIYF
>TRBV19|.|.|TRBJ2-3
TGTGCCGCGACCGGGGGCCCGGGCCCTCATAGCACAGATACGCAGTATTTT
CAATGGPGPHSTDTQYF
>TRBV5-1|.|.|TRBJ2-1
TGCGCCAGCACAGGGTATGGGTACAATGAGCAGTTCTTC
CASTGYGYNEQFF
>TRBV10-3|.|TRBD2|TRBJ2-1
TGTGCCATCAGCTCCGGGACTAGCGGGTATATTTCCTACAATGAGCAGTTCTTC
CAISSGTSGYISYNEQFF
>TRBV28|.|.|TRBJ1-1
TGTGCCAGCAGGTCCCGGGCCCGGGCTTTCTTT
CASRSRARAFF
>TRBV5-3|medium-sized|.|TRBJ1-4
TGTGCCAGAAGACGCCGACCGGGACACTTAGAAGGTGAAAAACTGTTTTTT
CARRRRPGHLEGEKLFF
>TRBV5-1|once|.|TRBJ1-5
TGCGCCAGCAGTTATGGGGGGGAGGAGCAGCCCCAGCATTTT
CASSYGGEEQPQHF
>TRBV4-3|.|TRBD2|TRBJ2-3
TGCGCCAGCAGCCAAGAAGGGCTAGCGGGGAGCACAGATACGCAGTATTTT
CASSQEGLAGSTDTQYF
>TRBV2|few|.|TRBJ2-7
TGTGCCAGCAGTGAGGGTAGAACAGGGAAAGGCTACGAGCAGTACTTC
CASSEGRTGKGYEQYF
>TRBV30|.|.|TRBJ2-3
TGTGCCTGGAGTCCCGGGTTGATGGGATATACGCAGTATTTT
CAWSPGLMGYTQYF
>TRBV29-1|.|.|TRBJ2-1
TGCAGCGCCTGCCCCCGGGCTTACAATGAGCAGTTCTTC
CSACPRAYNEQFF
>TRBV9|.|.|TRBJ2-7
TGTGCCAGCAGCGCCAAGGGGGCCTACGAGCAGTACTTC
CASSAKGAYEQYF